This TCR beta chain was found in a study of shared clonotypes between healthy human individuals. Regarding the study as a whole: It was only blood that was sampled, and tissue repertoires likely differ.

After removal of 0 bases from V and 7 bases from J, the junction contained 3 bases not matched to a gene. Germline CDR1 is MNHEY and CDR2 is SMNVEV (reference sequence). This CDR3 is 15 amino acids long. Profiling relied on immunoSEQ multiplex PCR, and the TCRdb table lists in-frame clones only, not all of them. This sample carries some 500,000 clones, around three quarters of them seen once, and the ten largest clones take about 12%. The study drew its donors from healthy HIV-negative adults without recent acute infections or vaccinations. As for this clone: The antigen is undetermined.

The chain carries TRBV27 and TRBJ1-6; TRBD1 agrees at 7 bases. The sample was PBMCs. This receptor was taken from a woman between 40 and 50 years old in good health. Some clones in this sample may be carry-over from other donors' samples. Written as DNA, the CDR3 is TGTGCCAGCAGTTTATCCCGCAGGGGGAATTCACCCCTCCACTTT. This translates into CASSLSRRGNSPLHF.